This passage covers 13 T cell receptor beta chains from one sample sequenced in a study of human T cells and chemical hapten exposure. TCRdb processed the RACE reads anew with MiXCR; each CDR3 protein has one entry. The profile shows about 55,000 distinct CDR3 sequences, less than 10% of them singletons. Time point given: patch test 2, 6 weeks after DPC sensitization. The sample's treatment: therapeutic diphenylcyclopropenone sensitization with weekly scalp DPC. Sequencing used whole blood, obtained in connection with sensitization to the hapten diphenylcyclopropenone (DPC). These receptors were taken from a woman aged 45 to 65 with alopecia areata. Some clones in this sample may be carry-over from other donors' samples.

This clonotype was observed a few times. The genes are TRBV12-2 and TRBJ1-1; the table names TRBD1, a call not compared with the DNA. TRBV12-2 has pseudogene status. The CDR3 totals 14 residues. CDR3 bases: TGTGCAAGTCGCCGTAATGGGGGGAACACTGAAGCTTTCTTT. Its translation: CASRRNGGNTEAFF.

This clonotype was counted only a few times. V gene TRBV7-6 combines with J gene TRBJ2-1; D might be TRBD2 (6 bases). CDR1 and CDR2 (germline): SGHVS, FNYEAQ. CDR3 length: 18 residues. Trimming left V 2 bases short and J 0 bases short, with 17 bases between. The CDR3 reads CASSLRDGGASSYNEQFF. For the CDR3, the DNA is TGTGCCAGCAGCTTACGGGATGGAGGGGCTAGCTCCTACAATGAGCAGTTCTTC.

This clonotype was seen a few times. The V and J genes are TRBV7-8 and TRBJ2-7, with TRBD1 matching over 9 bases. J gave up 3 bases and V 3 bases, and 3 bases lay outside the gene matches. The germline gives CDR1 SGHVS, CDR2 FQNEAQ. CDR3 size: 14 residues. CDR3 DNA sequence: TGTGCCAGCAGCTTGAGGGACAGGGTCTACGAGCAGTACTTC. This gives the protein CASSLRDRVYEQYF.

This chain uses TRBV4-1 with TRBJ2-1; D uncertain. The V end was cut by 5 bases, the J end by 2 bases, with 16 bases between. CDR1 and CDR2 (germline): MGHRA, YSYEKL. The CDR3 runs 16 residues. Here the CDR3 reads CASSSPTRSPYNEQFF. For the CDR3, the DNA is TGCGCCAGCAGCTCACCCACCAGATCTCCCTACAATGAGCAGTTCTTC.

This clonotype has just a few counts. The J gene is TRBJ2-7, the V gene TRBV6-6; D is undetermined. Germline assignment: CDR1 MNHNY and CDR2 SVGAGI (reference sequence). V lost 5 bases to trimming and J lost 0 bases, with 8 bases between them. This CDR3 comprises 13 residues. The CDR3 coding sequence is TGTGCCAGCAGTAAAACGGCCTCCTACGAGCAGTACTTC. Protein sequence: CASSKTASYEQYF.

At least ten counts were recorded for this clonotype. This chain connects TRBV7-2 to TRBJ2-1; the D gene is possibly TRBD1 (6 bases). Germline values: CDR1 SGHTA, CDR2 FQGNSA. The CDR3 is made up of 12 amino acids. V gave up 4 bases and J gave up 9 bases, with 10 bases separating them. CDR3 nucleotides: TGTGCCAGCAGCTGGGGGCCTGGTGAGCAGTTCTTC. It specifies CASSWGPGEQFF.

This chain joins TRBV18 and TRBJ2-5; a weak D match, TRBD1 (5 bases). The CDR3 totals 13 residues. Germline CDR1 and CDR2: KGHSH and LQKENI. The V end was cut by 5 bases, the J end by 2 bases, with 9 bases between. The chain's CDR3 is CASSYGHQETQYF. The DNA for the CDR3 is TGTGCCAGCTCATACGGACATCAAGAGACCCAGTACTTC.

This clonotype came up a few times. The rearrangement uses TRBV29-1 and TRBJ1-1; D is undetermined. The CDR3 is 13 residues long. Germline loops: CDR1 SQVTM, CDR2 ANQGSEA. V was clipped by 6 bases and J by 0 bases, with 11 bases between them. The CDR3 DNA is TGCAGCGTGAGGGTCTCAATGAACACTGAAGCTTTCTTT. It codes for CSVRVSMNTEAFF. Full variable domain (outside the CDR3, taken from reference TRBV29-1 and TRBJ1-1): SAVISQKPSRDICQRGTSLTIQCQVDSQVTMMFWYRQQPGQSLTLIATANQGSEATYESGFVIDKFPISRPNLTFSTLTVSNMSPEDSSIYLCSVRVSMNTEAFFGQGTRLTVV.

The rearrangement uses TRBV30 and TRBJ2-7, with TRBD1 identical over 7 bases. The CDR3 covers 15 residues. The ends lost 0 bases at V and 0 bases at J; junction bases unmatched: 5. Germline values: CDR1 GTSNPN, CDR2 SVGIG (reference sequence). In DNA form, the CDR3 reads TGTGCCTGGAGTGTAATGGGGGACAGCTCCTACGAGCAGTACTTC. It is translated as CAWSVMGDSSYEQYF.

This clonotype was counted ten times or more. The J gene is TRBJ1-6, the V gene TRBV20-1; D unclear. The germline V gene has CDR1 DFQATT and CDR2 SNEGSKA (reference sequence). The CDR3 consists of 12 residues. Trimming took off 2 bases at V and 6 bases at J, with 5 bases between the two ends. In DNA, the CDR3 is TGCAGTGCTAGAAGTTTTAATTCACCCCTCCACTTT. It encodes CSARSFNSPLHF.

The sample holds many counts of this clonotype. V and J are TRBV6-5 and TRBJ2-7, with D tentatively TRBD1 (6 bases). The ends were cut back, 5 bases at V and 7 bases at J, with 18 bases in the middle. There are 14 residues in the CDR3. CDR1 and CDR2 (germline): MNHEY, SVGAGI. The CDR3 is CASSPPQGLGEQYF. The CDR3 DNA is TGTGCCAGCAGTCCTCCACAGGGCCTGGGGGAGCAGTACTTC.

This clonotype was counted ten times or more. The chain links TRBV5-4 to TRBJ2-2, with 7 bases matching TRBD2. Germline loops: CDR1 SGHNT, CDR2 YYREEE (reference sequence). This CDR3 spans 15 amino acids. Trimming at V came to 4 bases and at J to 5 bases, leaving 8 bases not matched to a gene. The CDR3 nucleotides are TGTGCCAGCAGCCTGGAAATGGGAGGGACCGGGGAGCTGTTTTTT. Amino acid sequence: CASSLEMGGTGELFF.

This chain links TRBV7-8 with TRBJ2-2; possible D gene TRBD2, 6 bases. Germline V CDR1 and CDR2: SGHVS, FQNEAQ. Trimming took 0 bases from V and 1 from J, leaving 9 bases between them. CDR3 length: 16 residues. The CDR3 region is CASSLAQGGNTGELFF. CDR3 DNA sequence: TGTGCCAGCAGCTTAGCGCAGGGAGGGAACACCGGGGAGCTGTTTTTT. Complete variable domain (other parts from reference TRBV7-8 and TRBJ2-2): GAGVSQSPRYKVAKRGQDVALRCDPISGHVSLFWYQQALGQGPEFLTYFQNEAQLDKSGLPSDRFFAERPEGSVSTLKIQRTQQEDSAVYLCASSLAQGGNTGELFFGEGSRLTVL.